The next 2 T cell receptor beta chains were all read from a single sample in a study of T cells in Graves' hyperthyroidism and ophthalmopathy. Researchers took RNA transcripts and amplified the TCR beta CDR3 regions from them. HTBI primers were used for first-round RT-PCR of the TCR CDR3. One entry per CDR3 protein results from TCRdb running MiXCR on the multiplex PCR reads. The data hold roughly 520,000 distinct CDR3 sequences, with around 22% observed a single time. The sequenced material came from blood. These receptors all stem from a woman in her twenties or thirties with Graves' ophthalmopathy.

This clonotype was picked up many times. The rearrangement joins TRBV2 to TRBJ2-2; D is uncertain. There are 13 residues in the CDR3. The germline CDR1 and CDR2 sequences are SNHLY and FYNNEI. V lost 4 bases to trimming and J lost 7 bases, with 10 bases between them. This CDR3 reads CASSGTAGGELFF. The DNA for the CDR3 is TGTGCCAGCAGTGGCACGGCTGGCGGGGAGCTGTTTTTT. The variable domain in full, with the rest retrieved from reference TRBV2 and TRBJ2-2, is EPEVTQTPSHQVTQMGQEVILRCVPISNHLYFYWYRQILGQKVEFLVSFYNNEISEKSEIFDDQFSVERPDGSNFTLKIRSTKLEDSAMYFCASSGTAGGELFFGEGSRLTVL.

This clonotype was found many times. This chain links TRBV20-1 with TRBJ1-5; 7 bases map to TRBD1. The V segment lost 3 bases and the J segment 3 bases; nucleotides outside the gene matches: 5. The CDR3 is made up of 14 amino acids. Germline V gene sequence: CDR1 DFQATT, CDR2 SNEGSKA (reference sequence). The CDR3 nucleotides are TGCAGTGCTAGCACAGGGGAAAACAATCAGCCCCAGCATTTT. Translated, it gives CSASTGENNQPQHF.